The clone carrying this T cell receptor beta chain turned up a few times. TCR beta CDR3 region amplification was performed from RNA transcripts. HTBI primers were the set used in a first-round RT-PCR of the TCR CDR3. Each CDR3 protein gets one entry after TCRdb re-called the multiplex PCR reads with MiXCR. Of 300,000 to 450,000 distinct CDR3 sequences in the sample, approximately 12% were seen once. This sample was included in a study of T cells in Graves' hyperthyroidism and ophthalmopathy. V was cut by 10 bases and J by 0 bases, with 12 bases left in between. Germline V lookup: CDR1 SNHLY, CDR2 FYNNEI. CDR3 length: 13 residues.

Sequencing used blood. J is TRBJ1-1 and V is TRBV2; weak D call: TRBD1 (5 bases). The clonotype comes from a young man with Graves' hyperthyroidism that later progressed to Graves' ophthalmopathy. The chain's CDR3 is CATKDSMNTEAFF. Written as DNA, the CDR3 is TGTGCCACCAAAGACAGTATGAACACTGAAGCTTTCTTT.